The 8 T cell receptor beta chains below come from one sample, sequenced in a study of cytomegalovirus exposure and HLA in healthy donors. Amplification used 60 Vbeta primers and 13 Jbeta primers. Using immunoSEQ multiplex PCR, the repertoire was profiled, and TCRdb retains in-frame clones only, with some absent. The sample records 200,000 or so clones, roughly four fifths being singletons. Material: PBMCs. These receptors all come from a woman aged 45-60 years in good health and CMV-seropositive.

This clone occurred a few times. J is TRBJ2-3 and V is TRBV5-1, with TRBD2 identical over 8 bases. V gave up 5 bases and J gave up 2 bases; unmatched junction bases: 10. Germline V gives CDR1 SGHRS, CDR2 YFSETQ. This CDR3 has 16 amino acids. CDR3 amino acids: CASSSRGRGDTDTQYF. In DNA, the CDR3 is TGCGCCAGCAGTTCCCGTGGGCGGGGGGACACAGATACGCAGTATTTT.

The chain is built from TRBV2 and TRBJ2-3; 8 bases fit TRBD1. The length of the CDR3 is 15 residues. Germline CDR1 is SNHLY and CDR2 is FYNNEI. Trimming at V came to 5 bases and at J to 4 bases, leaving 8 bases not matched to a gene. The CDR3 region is CASSPDRGRPDTQYF. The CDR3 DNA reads TGTGCCAGCAGTCCCGACAGGGGAAGGCCAGATACGCAGTATTTT.

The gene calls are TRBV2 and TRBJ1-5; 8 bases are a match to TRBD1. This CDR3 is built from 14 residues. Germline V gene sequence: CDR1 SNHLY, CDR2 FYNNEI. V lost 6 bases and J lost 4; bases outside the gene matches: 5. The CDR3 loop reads CASRLRQGNQPQHF. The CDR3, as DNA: TGTGCCAGCAGACTTCGACAGGGGAATCAGCCCCAGCATTTT.

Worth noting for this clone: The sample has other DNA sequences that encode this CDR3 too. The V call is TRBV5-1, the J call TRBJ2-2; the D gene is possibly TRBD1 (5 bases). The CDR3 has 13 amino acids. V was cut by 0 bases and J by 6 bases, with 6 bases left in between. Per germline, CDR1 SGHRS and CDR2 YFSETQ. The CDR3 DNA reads TGCGCCAGCAGCTTGGAAGGGGCCGGGGAGCTGTTTTTT. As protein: CASSLEGAGELFF.

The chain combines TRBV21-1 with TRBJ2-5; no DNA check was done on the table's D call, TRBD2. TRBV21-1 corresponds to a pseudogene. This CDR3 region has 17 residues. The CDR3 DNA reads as TGTGCCAGCACCCAAGGGGGGACTAGCGGGGAGCAAGAGACCCAGTACTTC. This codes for CASTQGGTSGEQETQYF.

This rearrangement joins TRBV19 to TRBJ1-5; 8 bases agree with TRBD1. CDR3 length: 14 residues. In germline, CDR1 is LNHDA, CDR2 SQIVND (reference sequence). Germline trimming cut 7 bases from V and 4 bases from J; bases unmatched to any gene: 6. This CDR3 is CASTIRQGNQPQHF. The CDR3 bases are TGTGCCAGTACTATTCGACAGGGGAATCAGCCCCAGCATTTT.

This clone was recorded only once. Here the CDR3 reads CASSEPRTSGRREQYF. CDR3 nucleotide sequence: TGTGCCAGCAGTGAACCACGGACTAGCGGGAGAAGAGAGCAGTACTTC. The chain joins TRBV6-1 to TRBJ2-7; 13 nucleotides match TRBD2. Germline V gene sequence: CDR1 MNHNS, CDR2 SASEGT. The V and J ends lost 2 bases and 7 bases, in that order; junction bases with no gene match: 8. The CDR3 sequence is 16 residues long.

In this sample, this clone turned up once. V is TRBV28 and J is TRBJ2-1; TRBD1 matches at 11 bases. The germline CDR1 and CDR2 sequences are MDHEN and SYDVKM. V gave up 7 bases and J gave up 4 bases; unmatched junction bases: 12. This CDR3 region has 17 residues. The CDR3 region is CASIPATGTGGYNEQFF. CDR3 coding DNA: TGTGCCAGCATCCCGGCAACCGGGACAGGGGGTTACAATGAGCAGTTCTTC.